This paragraph covers one T cell receptor beta chain sequence. The antigen is unknown. These data belong to a study of response to subunit inactivated influenza vaccine. The germline V gene has CDR1 DFQATT and CDR2 SNEGSKA (reference sequence). The CDR3 runs to 14 residues. V was shortened by 5 bases and J by 1 base, with 11 bases between the two germline ends. Each CDR3 protein gets one entry after TCRdb re-called the RT-PCR reads with MiXCR. The table records about 540,000 distinct CDR3 sequences, under 25% of them present only once. Whole-study results and caveats: The authors proposed limited new T cell recruitment per seasonal influenza vaccination.

This sample also belongs to another study, concerning T cells expressing NK-cell markers. From that paper: What made the TCR beta cDNA was 5'RACE template switching with UMIs. Repertoires of TCR beta were obtained from T cells sorted as CD3+CD56+NKG2C+, CD3+CD56+NKG2C- and CD3+CD56-NKG2C+. About six donors showed dominant NKG2C+ clonotypes comprising about 1.0-7.5% of their CD8+ T cells.

The sequenced sample was CD4+ T cells sorted from PBMCs, obtained 11 to 12 days after vaccination. This chain links TRBV20-1 with TRBJ2-2, with D maybe TRBD1 (5 bases). The TCR was taken from a man aged 50-59 years who received an inactivated influenza vaccine. DNA for the CDR3: TGCAGTGCTCAGGACATGAAGAACACCGGGGAGCTGTTTTTT. Translated: CSAQDMKNTGELFF.